The T cell receptor beta chain under discussion was sequenced for a study of tissue T cells after allogeneic stem cell transplantation. Sequenced by immunoSEQ multiplex PCR; TCRdb stores in-frame clones only, minus some. The table lists fewer than 8,500 clones, 40% to 55% of them singletons. The time point: mouse harvest day 7 after allogeneic transplant. Each mouse received 10^7 T-cell-depleted marrow cells plus 10^6 splenic CD5+ T cells by tail vein. The CDR3 sequence is 13 residues long. CDR1 and CDR2 (germline): SGHSA, FRNQAP. Trimming shortened V by 2 bases and J by 6 bases, and 8 bases separated the two germline ends. Remarks on this clone: Germline and genes here are mouse. The read falls 1 residue short of the CDR3 end, and the missing part is taken from the germline J gene.

The origin of this receptor is a female BALB/c mouse given C57BL/6 T cells with graft-versus-host disease after an allogeneic hematopoietic cell transplant. Sequenced input: skin. This sequence joins TRBV16 and TRBJ1-5, with a tentative D call TRBD1 (6 bases). Incomplete CDR3 DNA: TGTGCAAGCAGCTTACGGGACATCCAGGCTCCGCTT. As protein: CASSLRDIQAPL. The whole CDR3 reads CASSLRDIQAPLF.